This T cell receptor beta chain was identified during a study of TIL therapy for anti-PD-1-resistant metastatic lung cancer. For the study at large: Tumors carried a median roughly 1.5 non-synonymous mutations per megabase.

The CDR3 spans 16 residues. With 1 base clipped from V and 0 bases from J, the junction kept 2 bases outside the gene matches. Per the germline V gene, CDR1 is LNHDA and CDR2 is SQIVND (reference sequence). Noted time point: pre-treatment sample, taken before nivolumab and TIL therapy. The immunoSEQ assay was v3. Only in-frame clones appear in the TCRdb table, and some are missing; sequencing was by immunoSEQ multiplex PCR. This table has about 36,000 clones, about 73% appearing once. The clonotype comes from a person aged 25 to 85 with non-small cell lung cancer. Sample: blood, taken at baseline. The rearrangement links TRBV19 to TRBJ2-1; TRBD2 matches 8 bases. CDR3 sequence: CASSIGGLDSYNEQFF. CDR3 bases: TGTGCCAGTAGTATAGGGGGACTAGACTCCTACAATGAGCAGTTCTTC.